This TCR beta chain was observed in a study of OX40 agonist ivuxolimab in advanced cancers. With regard to the full study: Ivuxolimab, which targeted the costimulatory receptor OX40 (CD134), was an agonistic, fully human IgG2 monoclonal antibody. Intravenous ivuxolimab was administered to patients every 2 weeks at six dose levels: 0.01, 0.1, 0.3, 1.5, 3 and 10 mg/kg. Among the roughly 54 dose-escalation patients, around 20 had hepatocellular carcinoma, 15 or so melanoma, 9 renal cell carcinoma and 9 head and neck cancer. In the dose-escalation cohort, approximately 83% of patients were male, and the mean age was 60 years with a range of about 23 to 79. Prior anti-PD-1, anti-PD-L1 or anti-CTLA-4 therapy was permitted, and checkpoint inhibitors had been received by roughly 42% of dose-escalation patients. Partial responses occurred in three dose-escalation patients: two with cutaneous melanoma and one with hepatocellular carcinoma. The point of sequencing TCRbeta in the periphery was to test whether ivuxolimab changed TCR sequence diversity and drove clonal T-cell expansion. The paper reports the monotherapy dose-escalation portion (N = 52 patients) of the phase I ivuxolimab trial.

Points on this clone: Its antigen remains undetermined. Base-call qualities are not available, and no considerably larger clone is one nucleotide away.

Study-wide findings and limitations: The antigen specificity of the clonally expanded peripheral T cells was not determined. After ivuxolimab, more expanded clones were found on average in CD8+ T cells than in CD4+ T cells. In the 0.1-3.0 mg/kg groups, partial responders had among the lowest normalized peripheral clonal expansion, particularly in CD8+ T cells. Low levels of normalized T-cell clonal expansion were also seen in some nonresponding patients. At doses from 0.1 to 3.0 mg/kg, clonal expansion was seen in both CD4+ and CD8+ blood T cells between baseline and week 6.

Patients with autoimmune disease history or receiving systemic immunosuppression were excluded from the trial. Peripheral blood for TCR sequencing was collected from all dose cohorts at baseline, on cycle 4 day 1, and on cycle 7 day 1. The samples were taken from a phase I, first-in-human, multicenter, open-label dose-escalation trial of ivuxolimab. Adults with locally advanced or metastatic melanoma, renal cell, hepatocellular, or head and neck squamous cell carcinoma were enrolled in the trial. Before TCR sequencing, CD4+ and CD8+ T cells were separately sorted from peripheral blood. CDR1 and CDR2, per the germline V gene, are SNHLY and FYNNEI. V is clipped by 3 bases and J by 7 bases, and the sequence between their germline boundaries is 7 bases long. The cysteine opens and the phenylalanine closes a CDR3 of 11 amino acids. Only the CDR3 region is kept as DNA, spanning 33 bases read in frame from base 1.

To sequence the TCRbeta CDR3 region, genomic DNA was isolated from the sorted cells. The immunoSEQ Assay was used to sequence the TCRbeta CDR3 regions. TCRdb took over this immuneACCESS table, retaining in-frame rearrangements with V and J assigned. Such tables are incomplete; in checked studies, under half of the missing clones stem from an unresolved V gene, and the remainder is unexplained. Recorded for this sample are thousands of clones; around 79% of them occurred a single time. Clones ranked in the top ten supply about 30% of the sample. This sample comprised CD4+ or CD8+ T cells sorted from blood, obtained in a trial of the OX40 agonist ivuxolimab. The sequence was collected from an adult with an advanced solid tumor such as melanoma, head and neck, liver or kidney cancer. This chain is built from TRBV2 and TRBJ2-7, with the D segment identity uncertain. CDR3 region: CASSDSGEQYF. The DNA sequence is given as TGTGCCAGCAGTGACAGTGGTGAGCAGTACTTC.